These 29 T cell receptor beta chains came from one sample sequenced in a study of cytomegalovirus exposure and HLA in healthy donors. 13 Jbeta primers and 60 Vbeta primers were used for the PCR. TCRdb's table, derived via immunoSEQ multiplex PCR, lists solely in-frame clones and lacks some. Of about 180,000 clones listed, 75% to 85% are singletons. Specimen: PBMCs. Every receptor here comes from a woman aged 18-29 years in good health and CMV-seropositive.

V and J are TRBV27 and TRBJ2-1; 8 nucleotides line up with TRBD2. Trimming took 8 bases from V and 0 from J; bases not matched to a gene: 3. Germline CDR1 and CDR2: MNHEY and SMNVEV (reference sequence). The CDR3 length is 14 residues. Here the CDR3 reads CASGGGSSYNEQFF. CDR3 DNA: TGTGCCAGCGGCGGGGGGAGCTCCTACAATGAGCAGTTCTTC.

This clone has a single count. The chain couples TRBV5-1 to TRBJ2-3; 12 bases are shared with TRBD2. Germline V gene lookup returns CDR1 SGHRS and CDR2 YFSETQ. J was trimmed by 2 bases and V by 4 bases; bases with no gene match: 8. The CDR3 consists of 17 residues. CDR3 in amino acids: CASSGPPSGGATDTQYF. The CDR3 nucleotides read TGCGCCAGCAGCGGCCCCCCTAGCGGGGGGGCCACAGATACGCAGTATTTT.

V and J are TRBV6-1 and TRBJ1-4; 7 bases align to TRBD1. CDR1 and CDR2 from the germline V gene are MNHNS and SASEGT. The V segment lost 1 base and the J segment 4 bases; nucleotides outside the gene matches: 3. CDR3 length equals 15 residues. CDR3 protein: CASSEVAGGNEKLFF. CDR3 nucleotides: TGTGCCAGCAGTGAAGTGGCAGGGGGTAATGAAAAACTGTTTTTT.

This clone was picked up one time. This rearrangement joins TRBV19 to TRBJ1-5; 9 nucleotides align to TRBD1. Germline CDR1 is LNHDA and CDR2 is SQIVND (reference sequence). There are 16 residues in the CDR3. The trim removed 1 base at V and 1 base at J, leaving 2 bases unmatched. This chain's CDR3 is CASSIATGGSNQPQHF. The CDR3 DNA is TGTGCCAGTAGTATAGCGACAGGGGGGAGCAATCAGCCCCAGCATTTT.

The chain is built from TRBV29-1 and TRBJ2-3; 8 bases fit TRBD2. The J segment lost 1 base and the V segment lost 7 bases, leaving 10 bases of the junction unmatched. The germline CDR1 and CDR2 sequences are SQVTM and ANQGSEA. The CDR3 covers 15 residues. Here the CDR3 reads CSAGGIPVGTDTQYF. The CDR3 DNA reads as TGCAGCGCGGGGGGGATCCCTGTGGGCACAGATACGCAGTATTTT.

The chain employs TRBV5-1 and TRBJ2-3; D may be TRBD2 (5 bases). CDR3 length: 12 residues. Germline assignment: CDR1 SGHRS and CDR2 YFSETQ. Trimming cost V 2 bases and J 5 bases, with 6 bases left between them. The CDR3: CASSLAVDTQYF. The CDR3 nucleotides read TGCGCCAGCAGCTTAGCGGTAGATACGCAGTATTTT.

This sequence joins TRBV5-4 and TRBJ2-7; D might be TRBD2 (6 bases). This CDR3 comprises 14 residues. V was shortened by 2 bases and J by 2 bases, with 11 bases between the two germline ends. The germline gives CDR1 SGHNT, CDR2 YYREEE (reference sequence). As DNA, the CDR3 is TGTGCCAGCAGCTTCCGCGGGACCCCCTACGAGCAGTACTTC. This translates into CASSFRGTPYEQYF. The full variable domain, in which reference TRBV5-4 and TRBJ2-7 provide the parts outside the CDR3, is ETGVTQSPTHLIKTRGQQVTLRCSSQSGHNTVSWYQQALGQGPQFIFQYYREEENGRGNFPPRFSGLQFPNYSSELNVNALELDDSALYLCASSFRGTPYEQYFGPGTRLTVT.

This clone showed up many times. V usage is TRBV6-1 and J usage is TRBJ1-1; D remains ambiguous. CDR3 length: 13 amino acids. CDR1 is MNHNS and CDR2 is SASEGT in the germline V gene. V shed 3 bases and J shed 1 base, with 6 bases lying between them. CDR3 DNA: TGTGCCAGCAGTGATACAGAGAACACTGAAGCTTTCTTT. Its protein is CASSDTENTEAFF.

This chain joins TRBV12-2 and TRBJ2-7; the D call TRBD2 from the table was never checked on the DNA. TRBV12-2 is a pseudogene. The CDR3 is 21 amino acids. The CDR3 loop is CASRPRGRITGGSDQSYEQYF. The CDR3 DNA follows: TGTGCAAGTCGCCCAAGGGGTAGGATTACGGGGGGCTCGGACCAATCTTACGAGCAGTACTTC.

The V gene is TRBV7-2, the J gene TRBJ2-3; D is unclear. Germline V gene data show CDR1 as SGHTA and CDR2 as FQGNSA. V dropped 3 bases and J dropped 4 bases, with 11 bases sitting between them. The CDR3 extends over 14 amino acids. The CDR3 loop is CASSFISTPDTQYF. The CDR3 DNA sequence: TGTGCCAGCAGCTTCATTAGTACCCCAGATACGCAGTATTTT.

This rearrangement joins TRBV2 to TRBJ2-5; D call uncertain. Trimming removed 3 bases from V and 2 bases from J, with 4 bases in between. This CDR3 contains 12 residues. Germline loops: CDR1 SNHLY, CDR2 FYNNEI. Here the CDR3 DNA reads TGTGCCAGCAGTGACCTACAAGAGACCCAGTACTTC. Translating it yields CASSDLQETQYF. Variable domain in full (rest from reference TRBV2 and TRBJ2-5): EPEVTQTPSHQVTQMGQEVILRCVPISNHLYFYWYRQILGQKVEFLVSFYNNEISEKSEIFDDQFSVERPDGSNFTLKIRSTKLEDSAMYFCASSDLQETQYFGPGTRLLVL.

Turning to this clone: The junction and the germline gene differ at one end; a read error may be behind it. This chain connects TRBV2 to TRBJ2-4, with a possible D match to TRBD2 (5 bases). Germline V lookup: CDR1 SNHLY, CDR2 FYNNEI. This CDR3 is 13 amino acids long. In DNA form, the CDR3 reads TGTGCCAGCCGGACCCTAGCCAAAAACAGTCAGTACTTC. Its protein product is CASRTLAKNSQYF.

CDR3 in amino acids: CASRPGTSGFNEQFF. For the CDR3, the DNA is TGTGCCAGCAGACCCGGGACTAGCGGATTCAATGAGCAGTTCTTC. The V gene is TRBV28, the J gene TRBJ2-1; 11 bases line up with TRBD2. Trimming took 6 bases from V and 6 from J; bases not matched to a gene: 7. The germline V gene encodes CDR1 MDHEN and CDR2 SYDVKM. This CDR3 spans 15 amino acids.

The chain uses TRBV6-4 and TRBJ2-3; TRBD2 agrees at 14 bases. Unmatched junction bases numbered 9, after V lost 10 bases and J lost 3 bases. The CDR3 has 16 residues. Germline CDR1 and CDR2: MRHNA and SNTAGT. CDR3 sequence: CATKGTSGGETDTQYF. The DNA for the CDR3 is TGTGCCACCAAGGGGACTAGCGGGGGAGAGACAGATACGCAGTATTTT.

DNA of the CDR3: TGTGCCAGTAGCCGGGGGGGCAATGAAAAACTGTTTTTT. This translates into CASSRGGNEKLFF. The V call is TRBV19, the J call TRBJ1-4; D possibly corresponds to TRBD1 (6 bases). V was trimmed by 6 bases and J by 5 bases, leaving 10 bases between them. CDR3 length: 13 residues. The germline V gene encodes CDR1 LNHDA and CDR2 SQIVND (reference sequence).

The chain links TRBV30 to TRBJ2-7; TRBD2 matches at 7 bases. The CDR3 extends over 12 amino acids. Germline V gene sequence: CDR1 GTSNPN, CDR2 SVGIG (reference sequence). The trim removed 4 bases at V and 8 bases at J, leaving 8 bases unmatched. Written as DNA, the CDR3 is TGTGCCTGGATGCAGGGAGGGTCTCAGCAGTACTTC. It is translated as CAWMQGGSQQYF.

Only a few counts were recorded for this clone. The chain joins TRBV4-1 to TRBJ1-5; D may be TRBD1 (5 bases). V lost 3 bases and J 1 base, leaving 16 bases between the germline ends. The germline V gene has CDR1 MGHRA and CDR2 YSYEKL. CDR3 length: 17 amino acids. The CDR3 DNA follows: TGCGCCAGCAGCCAGTTTAAGGAGGGGCGAAGCAATCAGCCCCAGCATTTT. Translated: CASSQFKEGRSNQPQHF.

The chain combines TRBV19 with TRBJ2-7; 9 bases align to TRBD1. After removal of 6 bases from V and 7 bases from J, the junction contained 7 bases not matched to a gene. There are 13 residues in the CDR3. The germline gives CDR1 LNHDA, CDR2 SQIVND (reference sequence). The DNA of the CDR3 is TGTGCCAGTAGCGAGGTACAGGGGGCAGAGCAGTACTTC. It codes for CASSEVQGAEQYF.

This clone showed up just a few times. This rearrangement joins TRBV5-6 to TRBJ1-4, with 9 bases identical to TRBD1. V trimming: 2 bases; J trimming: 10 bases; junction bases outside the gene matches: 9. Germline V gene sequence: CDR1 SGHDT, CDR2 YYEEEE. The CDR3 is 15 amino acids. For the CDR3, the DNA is TGTGCCAGCAGCTTTTGGACAGGGGAGGAGGGAAAACTGTTTTTT. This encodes CASSFWTGEEGKLFF.

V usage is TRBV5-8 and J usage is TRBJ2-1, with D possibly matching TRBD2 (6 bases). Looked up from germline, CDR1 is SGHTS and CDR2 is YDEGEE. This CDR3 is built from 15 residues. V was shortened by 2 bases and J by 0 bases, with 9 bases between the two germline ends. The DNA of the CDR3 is TGTGCCAGCAGCTTCGGGGGAAGCTCCTACAATGAGCAGTTCTTC. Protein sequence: CASSFGGSSYNEQFF. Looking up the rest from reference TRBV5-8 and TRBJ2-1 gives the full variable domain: EAGVTQSPTHLIKTRGQQATLRCSPISGHTSVYWYQQALGLGLQFLLWYDEGEERNRGNFPPRFSGRQFPNYSSELNVNALELEDSALYLCASSFGGSSYNEQFFGPGTRLTVL.

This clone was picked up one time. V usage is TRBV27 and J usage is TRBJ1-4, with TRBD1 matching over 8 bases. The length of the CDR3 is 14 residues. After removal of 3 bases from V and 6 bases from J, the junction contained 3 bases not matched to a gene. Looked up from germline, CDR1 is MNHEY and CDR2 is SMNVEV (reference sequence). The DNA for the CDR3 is TGTGCCAGCAGTTTCAACAGGGGGGATGAAAAACTGTTTTTT. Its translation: CASSFNRGDEKLFF.

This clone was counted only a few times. The CDR3 spells CASSLEGAGYGYTF. The CDR3, as DNA: TGTGCCAGCAGTTTAGAGGGGGCTGGCTATGGCTACACCTTC. The rearrangement joins TRBV27 to TRBJ1-2; TRBD1 agrees at 7 bases. V dropped 2 bases and J dropped 4; count of bases not matched to a gene: 4. Germline V gene lookup returns CDR1 MNHEY and CDR2 SMNVEV (reference sequence). The length of the CDR3 is 14 residues.

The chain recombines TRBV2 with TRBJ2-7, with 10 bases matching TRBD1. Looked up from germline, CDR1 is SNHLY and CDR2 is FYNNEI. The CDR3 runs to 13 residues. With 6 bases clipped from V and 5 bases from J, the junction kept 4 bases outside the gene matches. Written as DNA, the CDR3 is TGTGCCAGCAGGGGACAGGGGTTACACGAGCAGTACTTC. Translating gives CASRGQGLHEQYF.

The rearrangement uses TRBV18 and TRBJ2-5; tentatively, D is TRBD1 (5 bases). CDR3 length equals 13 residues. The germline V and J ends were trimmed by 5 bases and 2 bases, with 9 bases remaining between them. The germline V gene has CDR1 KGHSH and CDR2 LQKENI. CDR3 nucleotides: TGTGCCAGCTCATCCGACAGACAAGAGACCCAGTACTTC. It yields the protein CASSSDRQETQYF.

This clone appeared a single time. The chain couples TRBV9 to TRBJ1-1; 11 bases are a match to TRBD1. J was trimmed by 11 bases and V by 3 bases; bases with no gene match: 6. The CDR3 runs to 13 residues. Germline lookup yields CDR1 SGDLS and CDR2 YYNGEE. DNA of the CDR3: TGTGCCAGCAGCGCGGTCGGACAGGGGGCCGCTTTCTTT. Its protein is CASSAVGQGAAFF. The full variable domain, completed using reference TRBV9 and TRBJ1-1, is DSGVTQTPKHLITATGQRVTLRCSPRSGDLSVYWYQQSLDQGLQFLIQYYNGEERAKGNILERFSAQQFPDLHSELNLSSLELGDSALYFCASSAVGQGAAFFGQGTRLTVV.

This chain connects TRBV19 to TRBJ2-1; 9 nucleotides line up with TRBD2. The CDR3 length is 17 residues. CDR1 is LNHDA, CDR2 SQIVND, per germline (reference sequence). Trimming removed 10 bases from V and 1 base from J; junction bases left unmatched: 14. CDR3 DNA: TGTGCCACCTCTCAGGTCCGCGGGGGGGCTTCCTACAATGAGCAGTTCTTC. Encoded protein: CATSQVRGGASYNEQFF.

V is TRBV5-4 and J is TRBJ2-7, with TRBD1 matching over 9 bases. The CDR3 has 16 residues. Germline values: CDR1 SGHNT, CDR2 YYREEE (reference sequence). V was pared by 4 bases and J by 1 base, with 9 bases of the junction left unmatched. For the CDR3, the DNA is TGTGCCAGCAGCCAGTCTCCGGGACAGGGATCCTACGAGCAGTACTTC. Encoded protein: CASSQSPGQGSYEQYF.

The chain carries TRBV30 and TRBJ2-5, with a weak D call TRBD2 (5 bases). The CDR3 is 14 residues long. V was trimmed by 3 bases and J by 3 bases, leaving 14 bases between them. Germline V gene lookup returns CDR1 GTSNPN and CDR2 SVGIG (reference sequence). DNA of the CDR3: TGTGCCTGGAGGGGTAGGGAGTCTGAAGAGACCCAGTACTTC. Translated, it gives CAWRGRESEETQYF.

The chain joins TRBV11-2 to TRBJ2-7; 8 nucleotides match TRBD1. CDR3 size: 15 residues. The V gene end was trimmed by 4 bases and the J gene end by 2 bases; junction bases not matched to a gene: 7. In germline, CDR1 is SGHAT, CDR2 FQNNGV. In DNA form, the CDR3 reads TGTGCCAGCAGCTGGGGGACAGGTCTTGCCTACGAGCAGTACTTC. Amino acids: CASSWGTGLAYEQYF.